This TCR beta chain was identified in a study of beta chain features in type 1 diabetes. A word on this clone: Its specificity is not known.

The whole isolated RNA underwent reverse transcription, so sequencing captured expressed TCRB transcripts. Clones were read by immunoSEQ multiplex PCR, and TCRdb kept only the in-frame ones, dropping some. The sample includes about 150,000 clones, under 60% of them seen just once. Germline CDR1 and CDR2: SGDLS and YYNGEE. V trimming: 3 bases; J trimming: 4 bases; junction bases outside the gene matches: 10. The CDR3 runs 16 residues. Study results and limitations: A greater similarity of naive, central memory and Treg TCRB repertoires was seen among patients than among healthy donors.

This sequence was found in a man aged 18 to 30 in good health. This sequence joins TRBV9 and TRBJ1-1; 9 nucleotides match TRBD1. Sequenced material: Tregs from blood. The CDR3 nucleotides read TGTGCCAGCAGCGCGGGACAGGGCTTCTGGGGCACTGAAGCTTTCTTT. Encoded protein: CASSAGQGFWGTEAFF. The whole variable domain, filled in from reference TRBV9 and TRBJ1-1, reads DSGVTQTPKHLITATGQRVTLRCSPRSGDLSVYWYQQSLDQGLQFLIQYYNGEERAKGNILERFSAQQFPDLHSELNLSSLELGDSALYFCASSAGQGFWGTEAFFGQGTRLTVV.